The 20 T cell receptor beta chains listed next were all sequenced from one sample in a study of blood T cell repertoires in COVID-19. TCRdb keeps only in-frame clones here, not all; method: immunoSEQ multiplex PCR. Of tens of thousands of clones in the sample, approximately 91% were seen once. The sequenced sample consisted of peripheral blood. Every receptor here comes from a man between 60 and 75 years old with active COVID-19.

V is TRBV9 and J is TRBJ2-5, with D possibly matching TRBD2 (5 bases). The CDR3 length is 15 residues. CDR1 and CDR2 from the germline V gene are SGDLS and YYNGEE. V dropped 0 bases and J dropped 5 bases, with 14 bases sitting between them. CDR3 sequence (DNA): TGTGCCAGCAGCGTAGAGGGCCTAGCCAGGGAGACCCAGTACTTC. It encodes CASSVEGLARETQYF.

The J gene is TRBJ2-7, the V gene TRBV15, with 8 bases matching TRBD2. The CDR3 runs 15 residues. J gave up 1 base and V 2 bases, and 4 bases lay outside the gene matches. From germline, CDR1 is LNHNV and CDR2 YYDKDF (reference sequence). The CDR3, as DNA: TGTGCCACCAGCAGATCCAGCGGGGGATCCTACGAGCAGTACTTC. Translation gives CATSRSSGGSYEQYF.

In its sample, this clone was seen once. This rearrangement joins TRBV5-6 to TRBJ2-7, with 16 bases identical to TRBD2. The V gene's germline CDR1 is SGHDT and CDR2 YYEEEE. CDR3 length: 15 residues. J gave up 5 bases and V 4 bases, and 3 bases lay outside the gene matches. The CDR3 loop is CASSPGLAGGDEQYF. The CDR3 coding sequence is TGTGCCAGCAGCCCGGGACTAGCGGGAGGGGACGAGCAGTACTTC.

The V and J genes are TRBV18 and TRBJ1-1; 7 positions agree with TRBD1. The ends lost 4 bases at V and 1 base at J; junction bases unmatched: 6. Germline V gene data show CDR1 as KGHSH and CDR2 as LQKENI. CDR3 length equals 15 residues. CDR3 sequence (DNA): TGTGCCAGCTCACTCGACAGGGTAACGAACACTGAAGCTTTCTTT. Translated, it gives CASSLDRVTNTEAFF.

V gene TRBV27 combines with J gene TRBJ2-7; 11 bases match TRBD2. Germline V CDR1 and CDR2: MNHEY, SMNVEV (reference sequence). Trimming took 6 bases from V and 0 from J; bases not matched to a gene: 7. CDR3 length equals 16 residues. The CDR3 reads CASSSRTSGPSYEQYF. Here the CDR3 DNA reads TGTGCCAGCAGCTCCCGGACTAGCGGGCCCTCCTACGAGCAGTACTTC.

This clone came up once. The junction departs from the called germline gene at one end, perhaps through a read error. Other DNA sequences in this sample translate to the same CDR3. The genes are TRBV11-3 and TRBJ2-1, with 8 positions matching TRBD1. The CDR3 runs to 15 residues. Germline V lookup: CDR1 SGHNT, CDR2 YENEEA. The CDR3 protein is CASSIDRGSYNEQFF. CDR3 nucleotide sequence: TGTGCCAGCAGCATAGACAGGGGCTCCTACAATGAGCAGTTCTTC.

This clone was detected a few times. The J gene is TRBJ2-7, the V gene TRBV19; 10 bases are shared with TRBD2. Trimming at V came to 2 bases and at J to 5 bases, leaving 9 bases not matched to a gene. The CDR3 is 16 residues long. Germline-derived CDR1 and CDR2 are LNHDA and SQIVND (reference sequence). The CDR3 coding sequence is TGTGCCAGTAGTATAACCTCTAGCGGGAGTACCCACGAGCAGTACTTC. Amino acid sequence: CASSITSSGSTHEQYF.

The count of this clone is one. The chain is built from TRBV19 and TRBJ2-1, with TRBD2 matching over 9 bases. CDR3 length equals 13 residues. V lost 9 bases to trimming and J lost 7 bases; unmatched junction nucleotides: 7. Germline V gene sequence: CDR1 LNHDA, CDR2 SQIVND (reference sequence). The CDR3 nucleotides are TGTGCCAGCCTTAAGCGGGAGGTAAATGAGCAGTTCTTC. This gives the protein CASLKREVNEQFF.

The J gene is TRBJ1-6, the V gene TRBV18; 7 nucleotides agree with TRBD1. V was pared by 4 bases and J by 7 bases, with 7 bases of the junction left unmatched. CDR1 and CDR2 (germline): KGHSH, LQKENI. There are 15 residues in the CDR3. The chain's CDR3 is CASSRPTGINSPLHF. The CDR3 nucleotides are TGTGCCAGCTCACGTCCGACAGGGATCAATTCACCCCTCCACTTT.

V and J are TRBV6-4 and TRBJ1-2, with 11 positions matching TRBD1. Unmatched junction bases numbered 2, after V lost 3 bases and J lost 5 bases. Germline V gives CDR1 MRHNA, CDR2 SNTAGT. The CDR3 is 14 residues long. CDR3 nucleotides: TGTGCCAGCAGTGAAGGGACAGGGGGATATGGCTACACCTTC. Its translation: CASSEGTGGYGYTF.

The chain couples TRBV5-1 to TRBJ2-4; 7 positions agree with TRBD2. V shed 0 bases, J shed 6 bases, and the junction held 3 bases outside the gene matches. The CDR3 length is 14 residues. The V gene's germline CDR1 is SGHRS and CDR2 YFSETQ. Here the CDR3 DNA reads TGCGCCAGCAGCTTGGCCGCTAGCGGAAACATTCAGTACTTC. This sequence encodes CASSLAASGNIQYF.

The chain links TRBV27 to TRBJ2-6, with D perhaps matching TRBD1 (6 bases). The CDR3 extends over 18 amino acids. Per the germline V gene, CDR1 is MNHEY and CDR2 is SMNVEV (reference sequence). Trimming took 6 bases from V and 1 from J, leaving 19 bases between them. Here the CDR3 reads CASSTILQGRSGANVLTF. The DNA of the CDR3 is TGTGCCAGCAGCACCATCTTACAGGGTCGGTCTGGGGCCAACGTCCTGACTTTC.

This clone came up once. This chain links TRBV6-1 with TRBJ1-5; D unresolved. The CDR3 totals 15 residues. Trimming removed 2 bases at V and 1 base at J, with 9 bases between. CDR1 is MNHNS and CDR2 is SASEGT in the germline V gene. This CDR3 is CASSESVRSNQPQHF. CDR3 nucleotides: TGTGCCAGCAGTGAATCGGTAAGAAGCAATCAGCCCCAGCATTTT.

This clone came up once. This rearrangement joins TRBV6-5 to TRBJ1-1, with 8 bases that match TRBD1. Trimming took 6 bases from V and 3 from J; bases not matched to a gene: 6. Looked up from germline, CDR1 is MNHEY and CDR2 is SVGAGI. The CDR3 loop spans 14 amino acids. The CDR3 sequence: CASRPYRGDTEAFF. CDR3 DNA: TGTGCCAGCAGGCCCTACAGGGGGGACACTGAAGCTTTCTTT.

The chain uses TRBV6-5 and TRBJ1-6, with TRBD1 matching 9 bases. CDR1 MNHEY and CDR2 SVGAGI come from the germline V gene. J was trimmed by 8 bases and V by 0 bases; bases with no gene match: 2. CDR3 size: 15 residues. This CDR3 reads CASSYSRTGDSPLHF. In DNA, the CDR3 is TGTGCCAGCAGTTACTCCCGGACAGGGGATTCACCCCTCCACTTT.

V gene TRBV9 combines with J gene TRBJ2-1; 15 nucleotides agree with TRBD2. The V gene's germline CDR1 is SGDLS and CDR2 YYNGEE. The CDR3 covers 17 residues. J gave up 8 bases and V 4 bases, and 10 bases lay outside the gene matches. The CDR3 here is CASSFGLAGGLAHEQFF. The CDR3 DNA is TGTGCCAGCAGCTTTGGACTAGCGGGAGGGCTCGCCCATGAGCAGTTCTTC.

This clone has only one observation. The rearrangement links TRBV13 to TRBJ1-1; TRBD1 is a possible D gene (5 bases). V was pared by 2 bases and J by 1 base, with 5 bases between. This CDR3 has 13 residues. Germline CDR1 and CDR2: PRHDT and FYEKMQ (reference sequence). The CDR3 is CASSLTGNTEAFF. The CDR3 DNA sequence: TGTGCCAGCAGCTTAACAGGGAACACTGAAGCTTTCTTT.

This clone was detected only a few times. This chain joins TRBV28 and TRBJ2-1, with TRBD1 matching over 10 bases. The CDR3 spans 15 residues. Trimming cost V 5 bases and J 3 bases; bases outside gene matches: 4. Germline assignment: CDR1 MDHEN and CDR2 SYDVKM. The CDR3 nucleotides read TGTGCCAGCAGTCCCCGGGACAGGGGCTACAATGAGCAGTTCTTC. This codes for CASSPRDRGYNEQFF.

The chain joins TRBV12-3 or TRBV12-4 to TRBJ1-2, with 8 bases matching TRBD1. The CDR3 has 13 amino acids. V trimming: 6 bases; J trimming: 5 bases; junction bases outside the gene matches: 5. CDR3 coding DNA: TGTGCCAGCAGACCTAGGACAGGGTATGGCTACACCTTC. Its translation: CASRPRTGYGYTF.

The CDR3 here is CASSSRTSGFTDTQYF. Written as DNA, the CDR3 is TGTGCCAGTAGTTCTCGGACTAGCGGTTTCACAGATACGCAGTATTTT. This chain connects TRBV19 to TRBJ2-3, with 10 bases aligning to TRBD2. Germline V lookup: CDR1 LNHDA, CDR2 SQIVND (reference sequence). V shed 5 bases and J 2 bases; nucleotides not matched to a gene: 7. There are 16 residues in the CDR3.